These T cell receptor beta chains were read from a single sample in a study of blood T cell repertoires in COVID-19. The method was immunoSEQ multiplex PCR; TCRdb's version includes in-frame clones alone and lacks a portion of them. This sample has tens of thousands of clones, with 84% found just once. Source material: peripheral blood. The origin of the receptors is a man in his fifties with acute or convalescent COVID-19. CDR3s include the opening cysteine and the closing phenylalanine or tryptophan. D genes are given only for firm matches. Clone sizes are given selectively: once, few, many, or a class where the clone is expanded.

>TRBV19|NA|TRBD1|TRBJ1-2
TGTGCCAGTAGTTCCCGGACAGGGGGTAGCTGGCACTATGGCTACACCTTC
CASSSRTGGSWHYGYTF
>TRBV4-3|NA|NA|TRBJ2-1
TGCGCCAGCAGCCAAGACAGTAGCGGATACAATGAGCAGTTCTTC
CASSQDSSGYNEQFF
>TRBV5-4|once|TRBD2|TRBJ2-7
TGTGCCAGCAGCTTGGTTAGCGGGAGCGGGGAGCAGTACTTC
CASSLVSGSGEQYF
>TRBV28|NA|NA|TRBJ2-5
TGTGCCAGCAGTTTATCGGCAGGGCGCCAAGAGACCCAGTACTTC
CASSLSAGRQETQYF
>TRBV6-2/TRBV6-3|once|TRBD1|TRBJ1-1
TGTGCCAGCAGCCGACAGGGGGGAACTGAAACTTTCTTT
CASSRQGGTETFF
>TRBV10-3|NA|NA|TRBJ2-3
TGTGCCATCATGGGGGGAGAGCGCACAGATACGCAGTATTTT
CAIMGGERTDTQYF
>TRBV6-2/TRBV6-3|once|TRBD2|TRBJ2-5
TGTGCCAGCAGTTACCCTCTGGGCGGGGGGGCCCGGGCAGAAGAGACCCAGTACTTC
CASSYPLGGGARAEETQYF
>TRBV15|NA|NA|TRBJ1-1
TGTGCCACCAGCAGGGTAATCGGCGGTCGTGAAGCTTTCTTT
CATSRVIGGREAFF
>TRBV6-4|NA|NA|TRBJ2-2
TGTGCCAGCAGTGAAACGGGGGACACCGGGGAGCTGTTTTTT
CASSETGDTGELFF
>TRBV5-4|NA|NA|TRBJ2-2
TGTGCCAGCAGCCTGACAGGGAACACCGGGGAGCTGTTTTTT
CASSLTGNTGELFF
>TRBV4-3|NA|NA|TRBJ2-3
TGCGCCAGCAGCCAACGCGGAGGCGCAACCTACAGTACAGATACGCAGTATTTT
CASSQRGGATYSTDTQYF
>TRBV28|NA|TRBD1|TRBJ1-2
TGTGCCAGCAGTACCCTCCCGACAGGGGTTTATGGCTACACCTTC
CASSTLPTGVYGYTF
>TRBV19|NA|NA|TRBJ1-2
TGTGCCAGTAGTAGGGGTCAGGGGAACTATGGCTACACCTTC
CASSRGQGNYGYTF
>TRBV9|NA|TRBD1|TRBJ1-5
TGTGCCAGCAGCTTAGGGACAGGGCATCAGCCCCAGCATTTT
CASSLGTGHQPQHF
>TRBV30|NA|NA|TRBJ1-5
TGTGCCTGGGGCCGGGACATTAGCAATCAGCCCCAGCATTTT
CAWGRDISNQPQHF
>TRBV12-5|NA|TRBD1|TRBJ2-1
TGTGCTAGTGGTTTACAGGGGGCTTACAATGAGCAGTTCTTC
CASGLQGAYNEQFF
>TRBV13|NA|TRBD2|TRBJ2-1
TGTGCCAGCAGCTTGGTCACCACTAGCGGGAGGGCCCGCCGCACAAATGAGCAGTTCTTC
CASSLVTTSGRARRTNEQFF
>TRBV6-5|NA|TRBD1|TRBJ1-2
TGTGCCAGCAGTTGGACAGGGGGCTATGGCTACACCTTC
CASSWTGGYGYTF
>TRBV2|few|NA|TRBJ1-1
TGTGCCAGCAGTTTGGAGGACTACACTGAAGCTTTCTTT
CASSLEDYTEAFF
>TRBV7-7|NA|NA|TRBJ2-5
TGTGCCAGCAGCTCCCTGGGGGGGCAGCAAGAGACCCAGTACTTC
CASSSLGGQQETQYF
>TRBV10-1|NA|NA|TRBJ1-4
TGCGCCAGTCCTTCAGGGTCAACTAATGAAAAACTGTTTTTT
CASPSGSTNEKLFF
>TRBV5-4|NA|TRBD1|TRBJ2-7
TGTGCCAGCAGCTTGGGGACAGGGAACTACGAGCAGTACTTC
CASSLGTGNYEQYF
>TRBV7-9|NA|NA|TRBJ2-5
TGTGCCAGCAGCAAAACAGGGTGGGAGACCCAGTACTTC
CASSKTGWETQYF
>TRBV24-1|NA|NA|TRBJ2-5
TGTGCCACCAGTGATACCCAAAGACAGATAGAGACCCAGTACTTC
CATSDTQRQIETQYF
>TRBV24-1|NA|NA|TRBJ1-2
TGTGCCACCAGTGAGGGTCCTCGGGGCTATGGCTACACCTTC
CATSEGPRGYGYTF
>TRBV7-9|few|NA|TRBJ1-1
TGTGCCAGCAGTCCCCAGGGGCTTGACACTGAAGCTTTCTTT
CASSPQGLDTEAFF
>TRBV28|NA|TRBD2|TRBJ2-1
TGTGCCAGCAGTTTACAGTTCCGAGCTAGCGGGAGGGCTAATGAGCAGTTCTTC
CASSLQFRASGRANEQFF
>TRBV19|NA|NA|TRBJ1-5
TGTGCCAGTAGTAACAGGGGCAATCAGCCCCAGCATTTT
CASSNRGNQPQHF
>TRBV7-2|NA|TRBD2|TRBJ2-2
TGTGCCAGCAGCTTGAGGTCGCGGGAGTTCGGGGAGCTGTTTTTT
CASSLRSREFGELFF
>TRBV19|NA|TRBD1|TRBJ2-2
TGTGCCAGTAACTGGGACAGGGGGTTTCCCGGGGAGCTGTTTTTT
CASNWDRGFPGELFF
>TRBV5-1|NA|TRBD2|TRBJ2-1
TGCGCCAGCAGCCACGGGACTAGCGGAGCCAATGAGCAGTTCTTC
CASSHGTSGANEQFF
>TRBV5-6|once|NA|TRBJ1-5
TGTGCCAGCAGTCGTACAGGGCCCACCAATAGCAATCAGCCCCAGCATTTT
CASSRTGPTNSNQPQHF
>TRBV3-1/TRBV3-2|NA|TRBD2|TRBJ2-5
TGTGCCAGCAGCCGACTAGCTGGACGGGAGACCCAGTACTTC
CASSRLAGRETQYF
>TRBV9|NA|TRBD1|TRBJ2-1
TGTGCCAGCAGCGTAGGGGACAGGGCCCATGGCGATGAGCAGTTCTTC
CASSVGDRAHGDEQFF
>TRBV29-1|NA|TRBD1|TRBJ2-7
TGCAGCGTTGGCCGGGACAGGGGTTACGAGCAGTACTTC
CSVGRDRGYEQYF
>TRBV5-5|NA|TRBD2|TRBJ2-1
TGTGCCAGCAGCTTCATAGCGGGGGGTGTTTACAATGAGCAGTTCTTC
CASSFIAGGVYNEQFF
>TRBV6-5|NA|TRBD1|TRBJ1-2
TGTGCCAGCAGTTACTACAGGGGATATGGCTACACCTTC
CASSYYRGYGYTF
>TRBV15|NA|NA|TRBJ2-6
TGTGCCACCAGCAGAGGGGACACTGCCAACGTCCTGACTTTC
CATSRGDTANVLTF
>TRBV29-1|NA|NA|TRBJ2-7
TGCAGCGTTCGTCCGGGAAAAGGGGGCGAGCAGTACTTC
CSVRPGKGGEQYF
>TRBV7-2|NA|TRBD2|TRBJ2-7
TGTGCCAGCATAGGGACTAGCGGGAGGGTTGTTATCGACGAGCAGTACTTC
CASIGTSGRVVIDEQYF
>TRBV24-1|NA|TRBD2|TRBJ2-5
TGTGCCACCAGTAAAAGCGGGAAGGCTGAGACCCAGTACTTC
CATSKSGKAETQYF
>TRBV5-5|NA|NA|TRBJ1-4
TGTGCCAGCAGCTTGGTGGCCCAGGGGATGATTCATGAAAAACTGTTTTTT
CASSLVAQGMIHEKLFF
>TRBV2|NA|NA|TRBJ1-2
TGTGCCAGCAGTACGGTTAACTATGGCTACACCTTC
CASSTVNYGYTF
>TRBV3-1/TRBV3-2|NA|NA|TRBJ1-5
TGTGCCAGCAGCGCGCAGGGCAGCAATCAGCCCCAGCATTTT
CASSAQGSNQPQHF
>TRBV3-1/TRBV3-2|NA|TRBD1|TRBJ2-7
TGTGCCAGCAGCCCTGGGACAGGGGGCTTCGGGTACGAGCAGTACTTC
CASSPGTGGFGYEQYF
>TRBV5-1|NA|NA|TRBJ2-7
TGCGCCAGCAGCCCGGGATCTTATTACGAGCAGTACTTC
CASSPGSYYEQYF
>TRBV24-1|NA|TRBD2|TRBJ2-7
TGTGCCACCAGTGATTCGCCGGGGGGGCAGAACGAGCAGTACTTC
CATSDSPGGQNEQYF
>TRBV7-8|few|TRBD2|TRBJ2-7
TGTGCCAGCAGCTCCGGGACTAGCGGGTCGTTAAGCTCCTACGAGCAGTACTTC
CASSSGTSGSLSSYEQYF
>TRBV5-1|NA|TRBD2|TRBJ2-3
TGCGCCAGCAGCTTGTCTCCGGGACTAGGACAAGATACGCAGTATTTT
CASSLSPGLGQDTQYF
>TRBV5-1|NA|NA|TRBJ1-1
TGCGCCAGCAAAATAATCTTGAACACTGAAGCTTTCTTT
CASKIILNTEAFF